The entry below gives a single T cell receptor beta chain sequence along with its context. Being one base from a much bigger clone, this may be a read error. Germline CDR1 is MNHNS and CDR2 is SASEGT. CDR3 size: 14 residues. This sample is part of a study of T-cell reconstitution after alpha-beta-depleted transplantation in children. TCRbeta library construction was performed incorporating unique molecular identifiers. TCRdb passed the PCR reads through MiXCR, listing each CDR3 protein once. This table has 250,000 to 350,000 distinct CDR3 sequences, about a tenth appearing once. The sequence came from a human donor who donated a stem cell graft to a child with SCID. V is TRBV6-1 and J is TRBJ2-1; D may be TRBD2 (6 bases). Sequences were derived from PBMCs from the stem cell graft donor, sampled from the stem cell graft. Here the CDR3 reads CASSERGSYIEQFF. Written as DNA, the CDR3 is TGTGCCAGCAGTGAGCGGGGTTCCTACATTGAGCAGTTCTTC.